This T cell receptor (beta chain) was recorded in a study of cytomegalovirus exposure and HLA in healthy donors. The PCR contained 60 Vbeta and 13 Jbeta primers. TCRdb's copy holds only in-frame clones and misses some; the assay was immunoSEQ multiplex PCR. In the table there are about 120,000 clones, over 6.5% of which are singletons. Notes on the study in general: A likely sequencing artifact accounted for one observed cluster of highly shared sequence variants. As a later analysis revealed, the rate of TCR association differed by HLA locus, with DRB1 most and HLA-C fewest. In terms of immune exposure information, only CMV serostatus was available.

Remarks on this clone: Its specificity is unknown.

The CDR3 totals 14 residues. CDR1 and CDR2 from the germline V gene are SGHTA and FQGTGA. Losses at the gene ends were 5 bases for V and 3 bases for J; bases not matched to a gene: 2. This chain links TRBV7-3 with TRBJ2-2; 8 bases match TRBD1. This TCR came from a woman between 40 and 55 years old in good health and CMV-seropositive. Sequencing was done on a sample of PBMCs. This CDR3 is CASSTGQDTGELFF. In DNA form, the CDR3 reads TGTGCCAGCAGCACGGGACAGGACACCGGGGAGCTGTTTTTT.